The next 29 T cell receptor beta chains were all read from a single sample in a study of vaccination and CD4 T cells after COVID-19. TCRdb processed the PCR reads anew with MiXCR; each CDR3 protein has one entry. This table holds about 18,000 distinct CDR3 sequences, about 59% found once. The sample here was CD4+ T cells from blood, taken before SARS-CoV-2 vaccination. These receptors were taken from a human donor who had recovered from COVID-19.

The chain recombines TRBV18 with TRBJ2-7, with D hard to call. The CDR3 is 15 residues long. From germline, CDR1 is KGHSH and CDR2 LQKENI. Between the trimmed V and J ends, which lost 6 bases and 3 bases, there was a span of 18 bases. The CDR3 sequence: CASSRLRSQGYEQYF. Written as DNA, the CDR3 is TGTGCCAGCTCGCGCTTGCGGAGCCAAGGCTACGAGCAGTACTTC.

The rearrangement joins TRBV29-1 to TRBJ1-1, with D unresolved. V lost 7 bases, J lost 3 bases, and 6 bases lay in between. CDR3 length: 10 residues. Germline V gives CDR1 SQVTM, CDR2 ANQGSEA. This CDR3 reads CSAGDTEAFF. The CDR3 bases are TGCAGCGCCGGAGACACTGAAGCTTTCTTT. Full variable domain (remainder filled in from reference TRBV29-1 and TRBJ1-1): SAVISQKPSRDICQRGTSLTIQCQVDSQVTMMFWYRQQPGQSLTLIATANQGSEATYESGFVIDKFPISRPNLTFSTLTVSNMSPEDSSIYLCSAGDTEAFFGQGTRLTVV.

This clonotype was detected only a few times. V gene TRBV27 combines with J gene TRBJ2-3; TRBD2 might be the D (7 bases). Per the germline V gene, CDR1 is MNHEY and CDR2 is SMNVEV (reference sequence). The V end lost 6 bases, the J end lost 5 bases, and 24 bases lay between the germline ends. This CDR3 comprises 17 residues. CDR3 sequence reads: CASRALRGREWEDTQYF. The CDR3 coding sequence is TGTGCCAGCAGGGCATTACGGGGGCGGGAGTGGGAAGATACGCAGTATTTT.

The chain employs TRBV20-1 and TRBJ1-5; perhaps TRBD1 as D (6 bases). Trimming left V 0 bases short and J 6 bases short, with 12 bases between. Germline loops: CDR1 DFQATT, CDR2 SNEGSKA (reference sequence). The CDR3 has 14 amino acids. As DNA, the CDR3 is TGCAGTGCTAGAGATCTTAGCAGGGGTCAGCCCCAGCATTTT. This translates into CSARDLSRGQPQHF.

V and J are TRBV7-9 and TRBJ2-3; 13 positions agree with TRBD2. Germline V gene lookup returns CDR1 SEHNR and CDR2 FQNEAQ (reference sequence). CDR3 length: 16 residues. V shed 5 bases, J shed 2 bases, and the junction held 4 bases outside the gene matches. CDR3 protein: CASSPGLAGDTDTQYF. The CDR3 DNA is TGTGCCAGCAGCCCCGGACTAGCGGGAGACACAGATACGCAGTATTTT.

This chain uses TRBV24-1 with TRBJ2-3; D call uncertain. The CDR3 is 11 residues long. V dropped 4 bases and J dropped 4 bases, with 2 bases sitting between them. CDR1 KGHDR and CDR2 SFDVKD come from the germline V gene. This chain's CDR3 is CATSDADTQYF. The CDR3 nucleotides are TGTGCCACCAGTGACGCAGATACGCAGTATTTT.

V usage is TRBV7-2 and J usage is TRBJ2-2, with D tentatively TRBD1 or TRBD2 (6 bases each). V lost 5 bases and J 4 bases, leaving 23 bases between the germline ends. This CDR3 contains 18 residues. Germline CDR1 is SGHTA and CDR2 is FQGNSA. CDR3: CASSAGGGMGRGTGELFF. CDR3 coding DNA: TGTGCCAGCAGCGCCGGAGGGGGGATGGGGCGAGGCACCGGGGAGCTGTTTTTT.

This chain links TRBV7-9 with TRBJ2-7, with D perhaps TRBD2 (6 bases). Germline CDR1 reads SEHNR; CDR2 reads FQNEAQ (reference sequence). Trimming removed 5 bases at V and 4 bases at J, with 9 bases between. This CDR3 has 12 amino acids. The CDR3 loop is CASSPREYEQYF. CDR3 sequence (DNA): TGTGCCAGCAGCCCGCGGGAATACGAGCAGTACTTC.

This clonotype was counted only a few times. The chain recombines TRBV11-3 with TRBJ2-7; 9 positions match TRBD1. Germline CDR1 reads SGHNT; CDR2 reads YENEEA. V lost 5 bases, J lost 6 bases, and 8 bases stayed unmatched. The CDR3 length is 14 residues. The CDR3 DNA reads TGTGCCAGCAGCAAAGGACAGGGGTCGGTCGAGCAGTACTTC. Protein sequence: CASSKGQGSVEQYF.

This chain links TRBV20-1 with TRBJ1-6, with D possibly TRBD1 on 5 matching bases. The CDR3 loop spans 15 amino acids. From germline, CDR1 is DFQATT and CDR2 SNEGSKA (reference sequence). V shed 3 bases and J shed 1 base, with 10 bases lying between them. The CDR3 nucleotides read TGCAGTGCTAGCCGGGGGTTTTCCTATAATTCACCCCTCCACTTT. Translated, it gives CSASRGFSYNSPLHF.

In the case of this clonotype: A read error may account for a junction end that differs from germline. The chain carries TRBV7-8 and TRBJ2-1; possibly TRBD1 for D (6 bases). This CDR3 has 15 amino acids. CDR1 SGHVS and CDR2 FQNEAQ come from the germline V gene. CDR3 in amino acids: CASNLAGGRGYEQFF. In DNA form, the CDR3 reads TGTGCCAGCAACTTAGCCGGAGGCAGGGGCTATGAGCAGTTCTTC.

This clonotype was picked up one time. V gene TRBV20-1 combines with J gene TRBJ2-5; 9 positions match TRBD2. The CDR3 contains 12 residues. Germline V gene lookup returns CDR1 DFQATT and CDR2 SNEGSKA (reference sequence). CDR3 in amino acids: CSSSGKRETQYF. The DNA for the CDR3 is TGCAGCTCTAGCGGGAAGAGAGAGACCCAGTACTTC.

This clonotype was detected only a few times. The chain recombines TRBV20-1 with TRBJ1-5; unclear D gene. The CDR3 sequence is 14 residues long. From germline, CDR1 is DFQATT and CDR2 SNEGSKA (reference sequence). The V end was cut by 6 bases, the J end by 0 bases, with 12 bases between. CDR3 amino acids: CSAISPDSNQPQHF. In DNA, the CDR3 is TGCAGTGCAATAAGTCCAGATAGCAATCAGCCCCAGCATTTT.

This chain joins TRBV5-1 and TRBJ2-7; 7 bases fit TRBD1. The CDR3 runs to 15 residues. V trimming: 4 bases; J trimming: 9 bases; junction bases outside the gene matches: 16. Germline V gene data show CDR1 as SGHRS and CDR2 as YFSETQ. In nucleotides, the CDR3 is TGCGCCAGCAGCCAGGGGGACAGACGGACATGGTGGCAGTACTTC. The encoded protein is CASSQGDRRTWWQYF.

This chain uses TRBV9 with TRBJ1-6, with 7 bases fitting TRBD1. The CDR3 has 16 amino acids. The junction had 9 bases not matched to a gene; V was cut back by 3 bases and J by 6 bases. Looked up from germline, CDR1 is SGDLS and CDR2 is YYNGEE. The CDR3 DNA sequence: TGTGCCAGCAGCGCACAACCGGGACAGACTAATTCACCCCTCCACTTT. Amino acid sequence: CASSAQPGQTNSPLHF.

The chain is built from TRBV5-1 and TRBJ2-5; D may match TRBD1 or TRBD2 (5 bases each). This CDR3 is built from 15 residues. V gave up 4 bases and J gave up 4 bases, with 17 bases separating them. Germline CDR1 is SGHRS and CDR2 is YFSETQ. The CDR3 DNA sequence: TGCGCCAGCAGCCCCCGGGACCCCGACCCAGAGACCCAGTACTTC. Amino acid sequence: CASSPRDPDPETQYF.

The chain has TRBV20-1 and TRBJ1-4; D is possibly TRBD1 (5 bases). Per germline, CDR1 DFQATT and CDR2 SNEGSKA (reference sequence). The V gene lost 3 bases and the J gene lost 8 bases, with 10 bases spanning the gap. This CDR3 is 12 amino acids long. The CDR3 DNA is TGCAGTGCTAGTGAGGGGTACGAAAAACTGTTTTTT. Translation gives CSASEGYEKLFF.

The V and J genes are TRBV2 and TRBJ2-7; no definite D call. Germline V gene sequence: CDR1 SNHLY, CDR2 FYNNEI. V was trimmed by 8 bases and J by 7 bases, leaving 15 bases between them. This CDR3 has 12 residues. In DNA, the CDR3 is TGTGCCAGCCGGAGTGCCGTTTCGGAGCAGTACTTC. As protein: CASRSAVSEQYF.

This chain joins TRBV20-1 and TRBJ2-1; 8 bases fit TRBD2. CDR1 and CDR2 (germline): DFQATT, SNEGSKA (reference sequence). With V trimmed by 5 bases and J by 6 bases, 9 bases remained unmatched. The CDR3 has 14 amino acids. CDR3 in amino acids: CSAQPGTRSNEQFF. The CDR3 DNA sequence: TGCAGTGCTCAGCCCGGGACTAGGAGCAATGAGCAGTTCTTC.

This chain connects TRBV27 to TRBJ2-7, with 12 bases lining up with TRBD2. Trimming cost V 4 bases and J 9 bases; bases outside gene matches: 7. The CDR3 is 14 residues long. The germline CDR1 and CDR2 sequences are MNHEY and SMNVEV (reference sequence). CDR3 residues: CASSYRTSGTGQYF. Written as DNA, the CDR3 is TGTGCCAGCAGTTACCGGACTAGCGGGACAGGGCAGTACTTC.

The chain joins TRBV20-1 to TRBJ2-7; TRBD2 aligns across 11 bases. Trimming cost V 6 bases and J 0 bases; bases outside gene matches: 7. Germline assignment: CDR1 DFQATT and CDR2 SNEGSKA (reference sequence). CDR3 size: 15 residues. CDR3 loop: CSAGLAGFSSYEQYF. The CDR3 DNA reads TGCAGTGCCGGACTAGCGGGCTTCAGCTCCTACGAGCAGTACTTC.

The genes are TRBV20-1 and TRBJ2-7; 7 bases fit TRBD2. CDR1 is DFQATT and CDR2 is SNEGSKA in the germline V gene (reference sequence). The CDR3 contains 12 residues. For the CDR3, the DNA is TGCACTGGTGGCGGGGGAGTCTACGAGCAGTACTTC. Protein: CTGGGGVYEQYF.

The V gene is TRBV20-1, the J gene TRBJ2-3; 9 bases are shared with TRBD2. This CDR3 has 14 amino acids. With V trimmed by 3 bases and J by 8 bases, 9 bases remained unmatched. From germline, CDR1 is DFQATT and CDR2 SNEGSKA (reference sequence). The CDR3 is CSARLAGDFGTQYF. CDR3 sequence (DNA): TGCAGTGCTAGGTTAGCGGGAGATTTCGGTACGCAGTATTTT.

The chain uses TRBV6-2 or TRBV6-3 and TRBJ2-7; 15 bases fit TRBD2. This CDR3 is 16 amino acids long. The J segment lost 8 bases and the V segment lost 2 bases, leaving 7 bases of the junction unmatched. CDR1 is MNHEY, CDR2 SVGEGT, per germline. This chain's CDR3 is CASSYGGLAGGQQQYF. CDR3 coding DNA: TGTGCCAGCAGTTACGGGGGACTAGCGGGAGGACAGCAGCAGTACTTC.

The genes are TRBV11-3 and TRBJ1-1, with 7 positions matching TRBD1. The germline V gene encodes CDR1 SGHNT and CDR2 YENEEA. V lost 3 bases and J lost 3; bases outside the gene matches: 1. This CDR3 has 13 residues. In DNA form, the CDR3 reads TGTGCCAGCAGCTTGGACAGGTACACTGAAGCTTTCTTT. Its translation: CASSLDRYTEAFF.

The gene calls are TRBV12-3 or TRBV12-4 and TRBJ1-1; D is unclear. V lost 0 bases and J 2 bases, leaving 13 bases between the germline ends. This CDR3 spans 16 amino acids. The CDR3 region is CASSLAQGSTNTEAFF. For the CDR3, the DNA is TGTGCCAGCAGTTTAGCGCAAGGGAGTACAAACACTGAAGCTTTCTTT.

The chain joins TRBV6-1 to TRBJ1-5, with unresolved D. V lost 6 bases, J lost 1 base, and 19 bases lay in between. The CDR3 is 17 amino acids. Germline V CDR1 and CDR2: MNHNS, SASEGT. This chain's CDR3 is CASRGRRPTTSNQPQHF. The CDR3 coding sequence is TGTGCCAGCAGGGGCAGGCGACCTACAACGAGCAATCAGCCCCAGCATTTT.

The V call is TRBV20-1, the J call TRBJ2-3; 7 nucleotides align to TRBD2. This CDR3 comprises 14 residues. V was clipped by 2 bases and J by 2 bases; unmatched bases: 4. The germline V gene has CDR1 DFQATT and CDR2 SNEGSKA (reference sequence). In DNA, the CDR3 is TGCAGTGCTAGACCTAGCGGATCCACAGATACGCAGTATTTT. Encoded protein: CSARPSGSTDTQYF.

V gene TRBV6-1 combines with J gene TRBJ2-5; a possible D gene is TRBD1 (6 bases). Trimming took off 4 bases at V and 2 bases at J, with 11 bases between the two ends. Germline V gene data show CDR1 as MNHNS and CDR2 as SASEGT. This CDR3 region has 14 residues. In DNA form, the CDR3 reads TGTGCCAGCAGTGCATGGACAGCTCAAGAGACCCAGTACTTC. Residues: CASSAWTAQETQYF.